A selection of T cell receptor beta chains follows, all from one sample in a study of CD8 T cells in Susac syndrome. Each CDR3 protein is one row after TCRdb ran MiXCR on the immunoSEQ multiplex PCR reads. The data contain about 300,000 distinct CDR3 sequences, around 85% of them seen just once; the ten biggest clones take up roughly 0.22%. The sequencing input was CD8+ T cells from PBMCs. Receptor source: a human donor with multiple sclerosis. Both conserved end residues are part of each CDR3. Each record gives: V gene, J gene, clone size, D gene, CDR3 protein, CDR3 DNA. A D gene is named only where the DNA matches it firmly. Not all rows give a size; the values are once, few, many and, for expanded clones, a class.

>TRBV28|TRBJ2-3|NA|NA
CASSPPGTPRGADTQYF
TGTGCCAGCAGCCCTCCGGGGACCCCTCGCGGTGCAGATACGCAGTATTTT
>TRBV4-1|TRBJ2-6|NA|TRBD2
CASSQEMSGIAGANVLTF
TGCGCCAGCAGCCAAGAGATGAGCGGGATCGCTGGGGCCAACGTCCTGACTTTC
>TRBV10-3|TRBJ2-7|NA|TRBD2
CAISEASGRATYEQYF
TGTGCCATCAGTGAGGCTAGCGGGAGGGCCACCTACGAGCAGTACTTC
>TRBV7-8|TRBJ2-1|NA|TRBD2
CASSLAASGESSSYNEQFF
TGTGCCAGCAGCTTAGCGGCTAGCGGGGAATCGAGCTCCTACAATGAGCAGTTCTTC
>TRBV13|TRBJ2-7|NA|TRBD2
CASSSTTSGTTSYEQYF
TGTGCCAGCAGCTCGACGACTAGCGGGACGACCTCCTACGAGCAGTACTTC
>TRBV28|TRBJ1-1|NA|NA
CGYYVNTEAFF
TGTGGCTACTACGTGAACACTGAAGCTTTCTTT
>TRBV27|TRBJ1-5|NA|TRBD1
CASSSDRGGQPQHF
TGTGCCAGCAGTTCGGACAGGGGTGGTCAGCCCCAGCATTTT
>TRBV20-1|TRBJ2-3|NA|TRBD1
CSATDRAGTDTQYF
TGCAGTGCTACGGACAGGGCCGGCACAGATACGCAGTATTTT
>TRBV7-8|TRBJ2-4|NA|TRBD2
CASSFVLDAGVAKNIQYF
TGTGCCAGCAGCTTCGTCCTGGACGCGGGAGTCGCCAAAAACATTCAGTACTTC
>TRBV5-6|TRBJ1-2|NA|TRBD1
CASRSGTGNYGYTF
TGTGCCAGCAGGAGTGGGACAGGGAACTATGGCTACACCTTC
>TRBV6-8|TRBJ2-7|NA|NA
CASSYSTFLRSGYEQYF
TGTGCCAGCAGTTACTCGACGTTTTTACGCTCGGGGTACGAGCAGTACTTC
>TRBV27|TRBJ2-5|NA|TRBD2
CASSYARASGSETQYF
TGTGCCAGCAGTTACGCCCGGGCTAGCGGGAGCGAGACCCAGTACTTC
>TRBV28|TRBJ2-7|NA|NA
CASYLLGEQYF
TGTGCCAGCTACCTTCTCGGCGAGCAGTACTTC
>TRBV11-2|TRBJ2-2|NA|NA
CASSLGRMNTGELFF
TGTGCCAGCAGCTTAGGACGGATGAACACCGGGGAGCTGTTTTTT
>TRBV27|TRBJ2-1|NA|TRBD2
CASSFQREGLHEQFF
TGTGCCAGCAGTTTTCAGCGGGAGGGCCTCCATGAGCAGTTCTTC
>TRBV4-3|TRBJ2-3|NA|TRBD2
CASSQDRRGVSTDTQYF
TGCGCCAGCAGCCAAGATCGTCGGGGGGTCAGCACAGATACGCAGTATTTT
>TRBV7-9|TRBJ1-1|NA|NA
CASAALAEAFF
TGTGCCAGCGCAGCGTTGGCTGAAGCTTTCTTT
>TRBV28|TRBJ2-2|NA|TRBD2
CASSFSDRGLAGGNTGELFF
TGTGCCAGCAGTTTCTCGGACAGGGGACTAGCGGGAGGGAACACCGGGGAGCTGTTTTTT
>TRBV28|TRBJ2-3|NA|NA
CASSLPLGDTQYF
TGTGCCAGCAGTTTGCCACTAGGAGATACGCAGTATTTT
>TRBV7-2|TRBJ2-2|NA|NA
CASSSRFGGYSGLNGELFF
TGTGCCAGCAGCTCGAGATTCGGGGGATATAGCGGTTTGAATGGGGAGCTGTTTTTT
>TRBV19|TRBJ1-2|NA|NA
CASSIPGANYGYTF
TGTGCCAGTAGTATCCCGGGGGCGAACTATGGCTACACCTTC
>TRBV6-2/TRBV6-3|TRBJ2-7|NA|NA
CASSYSNAEVLSYEQYF
TGTGCCAGCAGTTACTCCAACGCGGAGGTACTCTCCTACGAGCAGTACTTC
>TRBV4-3|TRBJ1-4|NA|NA
CASSQDTWANNEKLFF
TGCGCCAGCAGCCAAGATACGTGGGCTAATAATGAAAAACTGTTTTTT
>TRBV29-1|TRBJ1-2|NA|NA
CSGRGDGGYTF
TGCTCTGGTAGGGGAGACGGAGGCTACACCTTC
>TRBV6-2/TRBV6-3|TRBJ2-7|NA|TRBD1
CASSATQGADEQYF
TGTGCCAGCAGTGCAACTCAGGGGGCGGACGAGCAGTACTTC
>TRBV20-1|TRBJ2-7|NA|TRBD2
CSARDLGTRTYEQYF
TGCAGTGCTAGAGATCTCGGGACTAGAACCTACGAGCAGTACTTC
>TRBV7-9|TRBJ2-1|NA|NA
CASSKLTGSSYNEQFF
TGTGCCAGCAGCAAACTAACAGGGAGCTCCTACAATGAGCAGTTCTTC
>TRBV5-1|TRBJ1-2|NA|NA
CASRDPGAHLYGYTF
TGCGCCAGCCGGGATCCAGGGGCACACCTCTATGGCTACACCTTC
>TRBV19|TRBJ2-7|NA|TRBD2
CASSIGLAGVRTYEQYF
TGTGCCAGTAGCATCGGACTAGCGGGAGTGAGGACCTACGAGCAGTACTTC
>TRBV28|TRBJ2-7|NA|NA
CASSPPDVIYEQYF
TGTGCCAGCAGTCCGCCAGATGTGATCTACGAGCAGTACTTC
>TRBV5-1|TRBJ2-6|NA|TRBD2
CASSSGLAGGSSGANVLTF
TGCGCCAGCAGCTCTGGACTAGCGGGAGGGAGCTCTGGGGCCAACGTCCTGACTTTC
>TRBV20-1|TRBJ2-7|few|TRBD2
CSARLAGGTYEQYF
TGCAGTGCTAGGCTAGCGGGAGGGACCTACGAGCAGTACTTC
>TRBV5-1|TRBJ2-7|NA|NA
CASSLSRTSYEQYF
TGCGCCAGCAGCTTGAGCCGGACCTCCTACGAGCAGTACTTC
>TRBV4-3|TRBJ2-2|NA|NA
CASSRLIPGELFF
TGCGCCAGCAGCCGCCTCATTCCCGGGGAGCTGTTTTTT
>TRBV20-1|TRBJ2-3|NA|TRBD2
CSARDWLAGVDTQYF
TGCAGTGCTAGAGATTGGCTAGCGGGAGTAGATACGCAGTATTTT
>TRBV7-2|TRBJ2-3|NA|NA
CASSSLGWGGLSTDTQYF
TGTGCCAGCAGCTCGCTCGGATGGGGAGGACTTAGCACAGATACGCAGTATTTT
>TRBV13|TRBJ2-1|NA|NA
CASSLMGAGVSYNEQFF
TGTGCCAGCAGCTTAATGGGGGCAGGAGTCTCCTACAATGAGCAGTTCTTC
>TRBV6-2/TRBV6-3|TRBJ2-1|NA|TRBD2
CASSYSALAGGAYNEQFF
TGTGCCAGCAGTTACTCGGCGCTAGCGGGAGGGGCCTACAATGAGCAGTTCTTC
>TRBV27|TRBJ2-1|NA|TRBD2
CASSSGLAGLYNEQFF
TGTGCCAGCAGTTCGGGACTAGCGGGTCTCTACAATGAGCAGTTCTTC
>TRBV4-3|TRBJ2-3|NA|NA
CASSQDPAKSTDTQYF
TGCGCCAGCAGCCAAGATCCAGCTAAGAGTACAGATACGCAGTATTTT
>TRBV4-3|TRBJ1-2|NA|TRBD1
CASSPTNRGVDYGYTF
TGCGCCAGCAGCCCCACTAACAGGGGTGTAGACTATGGCTACACCTTC
>TRBV7-9|TRBJ2-3|NA|TRBD2
CASSLSGSHSRFPDTQYF
TGTGCCAGCAGCTTGAGCGGGAGCCACTCACGTTTTCCAGATACGCAGTATTTT
>TRBV20-1|TRBJ2-7|NA|TRBD1
CSARSETGHYEQYF
TGCAGTGCTAGATCCGAGACAGGGCACTACGAGCAGTACTTC
>TRBV30|TRBJ1-2|once|NA
CAWSEGSGYTF
TGTGCCTGGAGTGAGGGAAGTGGCTACACCTTC
>TRBV27|TRBJ1-5|NA|TRBD1
CASRVDRGHQPQHF
TGTGCCAGCAGGGTGGACAGGGGGCACCAGCCCCAGCATTTT
>TRBV27|TRBJ1-1|NA|TRBD1
CASSLDQRQGGTEAFF
TGTGCCAGCAGTTTGGACCAGAGACAGGGAGGGACTGAAGCTTTCTTT
>TRBV27|TRBJ1-1|many|NA
CASSLGPNTEAFF
TGTGCCAGCAGCTTAGGTCCGAACACTGAAGCTTTCTTT
>TRBV9|TRBJ2-1|NA|TRBD2
CASSVGTSVSSYNEQFF
TGTGCCAGCAGCGTAGGGACTAGCGTAAGCTCCTACAATGAGCAGTTCTTC
>TRBV12-5|TRBJ2-1|NA|NA
CASRDGSYNEQFF
TGTGCTAGTCGGGACGGCAGCTACAATGAGCAGTTCTTC
>TRBV5-6|TRBJ2-7|NA|TRBD2
CASSSPGTSGSYEQYF
TGTGCCAGCAGCTCCCCCGGGACTAGCGGTTCCTACGAGCAGTACTTC
>TRBV6-2/TRBV6-3|TRBJ1-2|NA|TRBD1
CASSLDRSLDDYGYTF
TGTGCCAGCAGTTTGGACAGGTCCCTCGACGACTATGGCTACACCTTC
>TRBV28|TRBJ2-4|NA|TRBD1
CASTTHTPDRGRDIQYF
TGTGCCAGCACCACTCATACCCCCGACAGGGGGCGAGACATTCAGTACTTC
>TRBV19|TRBJ1-2|few|NA
CASSIAGGGNYGYTF
TGTGCCAGTAGTATAGCGGGCGGTGGTAACTATGGCTACACCTTC